These T cell receptor beta chains were read from a single sample in a study of blood T cell repertoires in COVID-19. Profiled with immunoSEQ multiplex PCR; TCRdb holds only in-frame clones, not every one. In the table there are about 190,000 clones, more than 60% of which are singletons. Sequencing was done on a sample of peripheral blood. The origin of the receptors is a middle-aged man who had recovered from COVID-19. Both conserved end residues are part of each CDR3. A D gene is named only where the DNA matches it firmly. Rows may omit the clone size; those that give it use once, few, many or a size class.

j_call,v_call,cdr3_length,d_call,clone_size,cdr3_nt,cdr3_aa
TRBJ1-1,TRBV29-1,14,-,-,TGCAGCGTTGGTTCTTTCAGGGCGAACACTGAAGCTTTCTTT,CSVGSFRANTEAFF
TRBJ2-7,TRBV13,14,-,-,TGTGCCAGTGTCCAAGGAGGTAGCTCCTACGAGCAGTACTTC,CASVQGGSSYEQYF
TRBJ1-2,TRBV29-1,12,-,-,TGCAGCGTTGAAGATCGGGGGTTGGGCTACACCTTC,CSVEDRGLGYTF
TRBJ1-1,TRBV5-4,14,TRBD1,-,TGTGCCAGCAGCCGGGACAGCTTCAACACTGAAGCTTTCTTT,CASSRDSFNTEAFF
TRBJ1-1,TRBV2,16,-,-,TGTGCCAGCAGTGGGACAGAAAAACTCATGAACACTGAAGCTTTCTTT,CASSGTEKLMNTEAFF
TRBJ2-2,TRBV19,14,TRBD1,-,TGTGCCAGTAGTACCGACAGGGCGACCGGGGAGCTGTTTTTT,CASSTDRATGELFF
TRBJ1-1,TRBV19,16,-,-,TGTGCCAGTAGTATAACAGGGAACCCTTTAAAGTCTGAAGCTTTCTTT,CASSITGNPLKSEAFF
TRBJ1-3,TRBV19,15,-,-,TGTGCCAGTAGCATTTCGTACAGCTCTGGAAACACCATATATTTT,CASSISYSSGNTIYF
TRBJ1-2,TRBV7-2,13,TRBD1,few,TGTGCCAGCAGCCCTCAGGGGGCCGGTGGCTACACCTTC,CASSPQGAGGYTF
TRBJ1-1,TRBV27,15,-,-,TGTGCCAGCAGTCGCGACACCGTAGGAGGCACTGAAGCTTTCTTT,CASSRDTVGGTEAFF
TRBJ1-5,TRBV19,14,-,-,TGTGCCAGTAGTATAGTATCGGGCAATCAGCCCCAGCATTTT,CASSIVSGNQPQHF
TRBJ1-1,TRBV9,15,TRBD1,-,TGTGCCAGCAGCGTAGGCGTCAGGGGGCTTACTGAAGCTTTCTTT,CASSVGVRGLTEAFF
TRBJ2-7,TRBV18,15,TRBD1,few,TGTGCCAGCTCACGGCTTGGGACAGCGTCCTACGAGCAGTACTTC,CASSRLGTASYEQYF
TRBJ2-1,TRBV3-1/TRBV3-2,16,TRBD2,-,TGTGCCAGCAGCCCACGACTAGCGGGAGACTCGGATGAGCAGTTCTTC,CASSPRLAGDSDEQFF
TRBJ2-3,TRBV12-3/TRBV12-4,13,-,-,TGTGCCAGCAGTTTTCCGGCGGGAGATACGCAGTATTTT,CASSFPAGDTQYF
TRBJ2-1,TRBV2,16,TRBD2,-,TGTGCCAGCAGTGTTGGACTAGCGGCCACCTACAATGAGCAGTTCTTC,CASSVGLAATYNEQFF
TRBJ2-7,TRBV5-4,15,TRBD1,-,TGTGCCAGCAGCCCCCGGCGGGACAGGGCCTACGAGCAGTACTTC,CASSPRRDRAYEQYF